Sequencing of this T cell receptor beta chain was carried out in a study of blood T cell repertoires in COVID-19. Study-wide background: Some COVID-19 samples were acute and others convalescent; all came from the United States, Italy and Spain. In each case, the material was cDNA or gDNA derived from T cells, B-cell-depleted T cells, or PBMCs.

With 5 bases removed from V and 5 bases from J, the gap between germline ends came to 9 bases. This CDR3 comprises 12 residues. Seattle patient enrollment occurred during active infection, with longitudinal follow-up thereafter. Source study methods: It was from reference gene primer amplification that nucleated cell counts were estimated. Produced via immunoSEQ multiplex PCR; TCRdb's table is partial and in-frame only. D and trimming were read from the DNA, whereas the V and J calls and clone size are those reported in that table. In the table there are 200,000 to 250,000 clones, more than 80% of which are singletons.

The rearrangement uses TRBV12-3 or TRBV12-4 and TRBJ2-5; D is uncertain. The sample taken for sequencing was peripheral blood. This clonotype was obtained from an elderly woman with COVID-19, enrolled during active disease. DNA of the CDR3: TGTGCCAGCAGTATTCCCCAGGAGACCCAGTACTTC. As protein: CASSIPQETQYF.